Listed below are T cell receptor beta chains from one sample, sequenced in a study of T cell repertoires in cytomegalovirus infection. Which antigens these TCRs recognize remains unknown. TCRdb independently ran MiXCR on the reads; one entry per CDR3 protein. The table records approximately 990,000 distinct CDR3 sequences, roughly a third of them present only once. Sample: cultured CD8+ T cells from PBMCs, taken from culture after CMV antigen stimulation. The source of these receptors is a human donor in good health (CMV status not recorded). Some clones in this sample may be carry-over from other donors' samples. The conserved cysteine and the conserved F or W are not part of the CDR3 here. D genes are given only for firm matches. Size is stated for part of the rows, as once, few or many counts, or as a class when the clone is expanded.

d_call: .; v_call: TRBV5-6; clone_size: .; j_call: TRBJ2-1; cdr3_aa: ASSGERGPSYNEQF
d_call: TRBD1; v_call: TRBV6-1; clone_size: .; j_call: TRBJ1-2; cdr3_aa: ASSDFFGTGADGYT
d_call: .; v_call: TRBV6-6; clone_size: few; j_call: TRBJ1-2; cdr3_aa: ASSYLRSGQYGYT
d_call: .; v_call: TRBV12-3/TRBV12-4; clone_size: few; j_call: TRBJ1-2; cdr3_aa: ASSPAVHYGYT
d_call: .; v_call: TRBV4-1; clone_size: .; j_call: TRBJ2-7; cdr3_aa: ASSQDGNEQY
d_call: .; v_call: TRBV4-3; clone_size: .; j_call: TRBJ2-1; cdr3_aa: ASSHGPSGPYNEQF
d_call: .; v_call: TRBV7-2; clone_size: many; j_call: TRBJ2-1; cdr3_aa: ASSLMGPQNEQF
d_call: .; v_call: TRBV28; clone_size: .; j_call: TRBJ1-1; cdr3_aa: ASSFRIRDPGWNTEAF
d_call: .; v_call: TRBV7-9; clone_size: few; j_call: TRBJ2-1; cdr3_aa: ASSRTETYNEQF
d_call: TRBD1; v_call: TRBV5-4; clone_size: once; j_call: TRBJ2-2; cdr3_aa: ASSQRTGGYTGELF
d_call: .; v_call: TRBV5-4; clone_size: few; j_call: TRBJ1-2; cdr3_aa: ASSFLTSNYGYT
d_call: .; v_call: TRBV7-9; clone_size: .; j_call: TRBJ2-7; cdr3_aa: ASSLVSGKFFYEQY
d_call: TRBD1; v_call: TRBV4-3; clone_size: .; j_call: TRBJ2-6; cdr3_aa: ASSQGPGGNSGANVLT
d_call: .; v_call: TRBV12-3/TRBV12-4; clone_size: few; j_call: TRBJ2-5; cdr3_aa: ASSLSQYQETQY
d_call: TRBD1; v_call: TRBV12-3/TRBV12-4; clone_size: .; j_call: TRBJ1-2; cdr3_aa: ASSEGTGLANYGYT
d_call: .; v_call: TRBV6-1; clone_size: .; j_call: TRBJ2-5; cdr3_aa: ASSPGQTGRETQY
d_call: TRBD2; v_call: TRBV7-6; clone_size: many; j_call: TRBJ2-6; cdr3_aa: ASSLSPPRGGTSGANVLT
d_call: .; v_call: TRBV20-1; clone_size: .; j_call: TRBJ2-1; cdr3_aa: SARGPQLGGTYNEQF
d_call: TRBD2; v_call: TRBV28; clone_size: .; j_call: TRBJ2-3; cdr3_aa: ASTDGAGGDTDTQY
d_call: .; v_call: TRBV2; clone_size: many; j_call: .; cdr3_aa: ASRGGTQY
d_call: .; v_call: TRBV7-6; clone_size: few; j_call: TRBJ2-5; cdr3_aa: ASSLSPSETQY
d_call: TRBD1; v_call: TRBV4-1; clone_size: .; j_call: TRBJ1-2; cdr3_aa: ASSQDPGSGGPYT
d_call: .; v_call: TRBV7-8; clone_size: many; j_call: TRBJ2-3; cdr3_aa: ASSLWGEGTDTQY
d_call: .; v_call: TRBV12-3/TRBV12-4; clone_size: few; j_call: TRBJ1-2; cdr3_aa: ASSYDGNWGYT
d_call: TRBD1; v_call: TRBV4-2; clone_size: few; j_call: TRBJ2-3; cdr3_aa: ASSPLNRGDQDTQY
d_call: TRBD1; v_call: TRBV11-2; clone_size: many; j_call: TRBJ1-1; cdr3_aa: ASSGVQQGREAF
d_call: .; v_call: TRBV5-1; clone_size: few; j_call: TRBJ2-6; cdr3_aa: ASSLGWVAAAGTGANVLT
d_call: .; v_call: TRBV7-7; clone_size: .; j_call: TRBJ2-5; cdr3_aa: ASRYAGWETQY
d_call: .; v_call: TRBV7-8; clone_size: many; j_call: TRBJ2-1; cdr3_aa: ASSSTSYNEQF
d_call: .; v_call: TRBV6-6; clone_size: .; j_call: TRBJ2-3; cdr3_aa: ANRFQGRTDTQY
d_call: TRBD2; v_call: TRBV7-9; clone_size: few; j_call: TRBJ2-3; cdr3_aa: ASSPRPGAGTSTDTQY
d_call: TRBD2; v_call: TRBV20-1; clone_size: .; j_call: TRBJ2-1; cdr3_aa: SADTSGGNIEQF
d_call: .; v_call: TRBV4-1; clone_size: few; j_call: TRBJ2-3; cdr3_aa: ASSSERDSEEY
d_call: .; v_call: TRBV28; clone_size: few; j_call: TRBJ2-2; cdr3_aa: ASSLWGHTNTGELF
d_call: TRBD1; v_call: TRBV14; clone_size: few; j_call: TRBJ2-4; cdr3_aa: ASSHEAGGTGINIQY
d_call: .; v_call: TRBV12-3/TRBV12-4; clone_size: .; j_call: TRBJ1-1; cdr3_aa: ASSPSGSVTEAF
d_call: TRBD2; v_call: TRBV7-9; clone_size: .; j_call: TRBJ2-3; cdr3_aa: ASSLLGLGTDTQY
d_call: .; v_call: TRBV6-2/TRBV6-3; clone_size: many; j_call: TRBJ2-2; cdr3_aa: ATQRYLGGELF
d_call: .; v_call: TRBV19; clone_size: .; j_call: TRBJ2-7; cdr3_aa: ASSISGVPGEQY
d_call: .; v_call: TRBV7-3; clone_size: .; j_call: TRBJ2-7; cdr3_aa: ASSPFTYEQY